Shown below are 4 T cell receptor beta chains from a single sample sequenced in a study of patients and donors after allogeneic stem cell transplantation. TCRdb independently ran MiXCR on the RT-PCR reads; one entry per CDR3 protein. Of about 960,000 distinct CDR3 sequences listed, more than 15% are singletons. The source material was blood, either unsorted or a sorted T cell fraction (not recorded which). These receptors originate from a human donor who was either an allogeneic HSCT recipient or a stem cell or donor lymphocyte infusion donor (not recorded which). It is not recorded whose cells these are; they may come from a transplant donor.

This clonotype has only a few counts. V is TRBV20-1 and J is TRBJ1-6; D uncertain. The CDR3 is made up of 14 amino acids. From germline, CDR1 is DFQATT and CDR2 SNEGSKA (reference sequence). Trimming took 2 bases from V and 9 from J, leaving 14 bases between them. The DNA of the CDR3 is TGCAGTGCTAGACAAGAATTGTGGGGTTCACCCCTCCACTTT. It yields the protein CSARQELWGSPLHF.

The chain uses TRBV15 and TRBJ2-6; 8 positions agree with TRBD1. Germline V lookup: CDR1 LNHNV, CDR2 YYDKDF (reference sequence). V dropped 3 bases and J dropped 3; count of bases not matched to a gene: 4. This CDR3 region has 16 residues. The CDR3 bases are TGTGCCACCAGCAGTCAGGGGGCCAGTGGGGCCAACGTCCTGACTTTC. The encoded protein is CATSSQGASGANVLTF.

This clonotype has only a few counts. This sequence joins TRBV20-1 and TRBJ2-2, with TRBD2 identical over 13 bases. Germline V gene lookup returns CDR1 DFQATT and CDR2 SNEGSKA (reference sequence). The length of the CDR3 is 15 residues. The V and J ends lost 5 bases and 4 bases, in that order; junction bases with no gene match: 4. CDR3 sequence: CSAATSGRFTGELFF. The CDR3 region has the DNA TGCAGTGCTGCGACTAGCGGGAGGTTCACCGGGGAGCTGTTTTTT.

This rearrangement joins TRBV29-1 to TRBJ1-1; D unresolved. CDR3 length equals 10 residues. The germline V and J ends were trimmed by 6 bases and 7 bases, with 9 bases remaining between them. Germline V gene sequence: CDR1 SQVTM, CDR2 ANQGSEA. In DNA, the CDR3 is TGCAGCGTCCGGGTGATTGAAGCTTTCTTT. Translation: CSVRVIEAFF.